This T cell receptor (beta chain) was documented in a study of blood T cell repertoires in COVID-19. Study details: The analysed material was cDNA or gDNA that came from T cells, B-cell-depleted T cells, or PBMCs.

The trim removed 1 base at V and 2 bases at J, leaving 7 bases unmatched. Germline V gene data show CDR1 as MGHRA and CDR2 as YSYEKL. The CDR3 consists of 18 residues. Assay used: immunoSEQ multiplex PCR; TCRdb lists only in-frame clones, some missing. The table records approximately 45,000 clones, 85% to 90% of them present only once. In this sample, this clone turned up once. The chain links TRBV4-1 to TRBJ2-1, with 11 bases aligning to TRBD2. This TCR was sampled from a human donor in a cohort sampled during active COVID-19. The sample consisted of peripheral blood. This chain's CDR3 is CASSQGIAGGATYNEQFF. In nucleotides, the CDR3 is TGCGCCAGCAGCCAAGGGATAGCGGGGGGGGCCACCTACAATGAGCAGTTCTTC.